Shown below are 25 T cell receptor beta chains from a single sample sequenced in a study of T cells in Graves' hyperthyroidism and ophthalmopathy. RNA transcripts gave rise to amplified TCR beta CDR3 regions. The HTBI set primed first-round TCR CDR3 RT-PCR. TCRdb re-called the multiplex PCR reads through MiXCR, storing one row per CDR3 protein. This table has around 400,000 distinct CDR3 sequences, approximately 16% appearing once. What was sequenced was blood. Receptor source: a woman between 55 and 75 years old with Graves' ophthalmopathy.

The chain joins TRBV24-1 to TRBJ2-7, with no clear D. From germline, CDR1 is KGHDR and CDR2 SFDVKD. The CDR3 has 14 residues. Deletions cut 4 bases from V and 1 base from J, with 10 bases between. CDR3 loop: CATSESGRSYEQYF. In DNA, the CDR3 is TGTGCCACCAGTGAATCTGGACGGTCCTACGAGCAGTACTTC.

This clonotype has at least ten counts. The rearrangement links TRBV12-3 or TRBV12-4 to TRBJ2-3, with D unclear. Trimming stripped 3 bases from V and 6 bases from J, with 4 bases between. CDR3 length equals 11 residues. CDR3 nucleotides: TGTGCCAGCAGTTTCTATGATACGCAGTATTTT. Its protein is CASSFYDTQYF.

The chain is built from TRBV9 and TRBJ2-7, with TRBD2 matching over 13 bases. Germline loops: CDR1 SGDLS, CDR2 YYNGEE. Trimming cost V 4 bases and J 7 bases; bases outside gene matches: 14. The CDR3 length is 17 residues. The CDR3 nucleotides are TGTGCCAGCAGCCGGAGACTAGCGGGAGGCCTCGGGGGGGAGCAGTACTTC. Protein: CASSRRLAGGLGGEQYF.

This clonotype has a count of ten or more. This chain joins TRBV5-1 and TRBJ2-1, with 9 bases that match TRBD2. In germline, CDR1 is SGHRS, CDR2 YFSETQ. V lost 3 bases, J lost 2 bases, and 3 bases stayed unmatched. This CDR3 comprises 15 residues. Here the CDR3 DNA reads TGCGCCAGCAGCTCGACTAGCGGAGCCTACAATGAGCAGTTCTTC. Translation gives CASSSTSGAYNEQFF.

This clonotype appeared a few times. This rearrangement joins TRBV28 to TRBJ1-4; a weak D match, TRBD1 (6 bases). This CDR3 spans 13 amino acids. Trimming left V 5 bases short and J 4 bases short, with 8 bases between. CDR1 MDHEN and CDR2 SYDVKM come from the germline V gene. Written as DNA, the CDR3 is TGTGCCAGCAGTCAGGACAGTAATGAAAAACTGTTTTTT. This encodes CASSQDSNEKLFF. The full variable domain, in which reference TRBV28 and TRBJ1-4 provide the parts outside the CDR3, is DVKVTQSSRYLVKRTGEKVFLECVQDMDHENMFWYRQDPGLGLRLIYFSYDVKMKEKGDIPEGYSVSREKKERFSLILESASTNQTSMYLCASSQDSNEKLFFGSGTQLSVL.

The chain is built from TRBV27 and TRBJ2-4, with 9 positions matching TRBD1. From germline, CDR1 is MNHEY and CDR2 SMNVEV (reference sequence). The junction had 3 bases not matched to a gene; V was cut back by 0 bases and J by 3 bases. There are 16 residues in the CDR3. Here the CDR3 DNA reads TGTGCCAGCAGTTTATCTACAGGGGGCGTCAAAAACATTCAGTACTTC. Amino acid sequence: CASSLSTGGVKNIQYF.

In its sample, this clonotype was seen many times. The V gene is TRBV20-1, the J gene TRBJ2-5, with no clear D. The CDR3 sequence is 14 residues long. CDR1 is DFQATT and CDR2 is SNEGSKA in the germline V gene (reference sequence). The germline V and J ends were trimmed by 4 bases and 5 bases, with 17 bases remaining between them. The CDR3 DNA follows: TGCAGTGCTACACGCCCGGGCGCATCGGAGACCCAGTACTTC. This translates into CSATRPGASETQYF.

This chain uses TRBV4-1 with TRBJ2-2; D is perhaps TRBD2 (6 bases). The CDR3 covers 15 residues. Per germline, CDR1 MGHRA and CDR2 YSYEKL. V lost 5 bases and J lost 6, with 16 bases in between. As DNA, the CDR3 is TGCGCCAGCAGCGATACACCGGGAGTGGCCGGGGAGCTGTTTTTT. It codes for CASSDTPGVAGELFF.

This clonotype was found many times. This chain uses TRBV30 with TRBJ2-3; 7 bases fit TRBD1. The ends lost 3 bases at V and 1 base at J; junction bases unmatched: 7. The CDR3 is 15 residues long. CDR1 and CDR2 from the germline V gene are GTSNPN and SVGIG (reference sequence). This CDR3 reads CAWSEGQPRTDTQYF. Written as DNA, the CDR3 is TGTGCCTGGAGCGAGGGACAGCCTCGCACAGATACGCAGTATTTT.

This clonotype was seen repeatedly, ten times or more. The gene calls are TRBV3-1 and TRBJ2-7; 7 nucleotides line up with TRBD2. Trimming cost V 3 bases and J 1 base; bases outside gene matches: 6. Germline V gives CDR1 LGHDT, CDR2 YNNKEL (reference sequence). The CDR3 sequence is 15 residues long. CDR3 in amino acids: CASSHPKRGSYEQYF. The CDR3 DNA reads as TGTGCCAGCAGCCATCCGAAGCGGGGATCCTACGAGCAGTACTTC.

In its sample, this clonotype was seen many times. V and J are TRBV7-2 and TRBJ2-1; D remains ambiguous. Germline CDR1 and CDR2: SGHTA and FQGNSA. V was trimmed by 5 bases and J by 3 bases, leaving 20 bases between them. The length of the CDR3 is 17 residues. CDR3 protein: CASSPYPGGPYYNEQFF. The CDR3 bases are TGTGCCAGCAGCCCATACCCGGGTGGGCCTTACTACAATGAGCAGTTCTTC. The variable domain in full, with the rest retrieved from reference TRBV7-2 and TRBJ2-1, is GAGVSQSPSNKVTEKGKDVELRCDPISGHTALYWYRQSLGQGLEFLIYFQGNSAPDKSGLPSDRFSAERTGGSVSTLTIQRTQQEDSAVYLCASSPYPGGPYYNEQFFGPGTRLTVL.

This clonotype was recorded at least ten times. The J gene is TRBJ1-1, the V gene TRBV10-1, with D unclear. CDR3 length: 14 residues. The germline V and J ends were trimmed by 0 bases and 4 bases, with 9 bases remaining between them. Germline CDR1 WNHNN, CDR2 SYGVQD (reference sequence). This chain's CDR3 is CASSESTRITEAFF. The DNA for the CDR3 is TGCGCCAGCAGTGAGTCGACGAGGATCACTGAAGCTTTCTTT.

There are a few counts of this clonotype. The chain carries TRBV4-2 and TRBJ2-1, with 8 bases matching TRBD2. CDR1 is LGHNA and CDR2 is YNFKEQ in the germline V gene. This CDR3 comprises 17 residues. V gave up 1 base and J gave up 1 base; unmatched junction bases: 6. The chain's CDR3 is CASSQAPTGGSYNEQFF. The DNA for the CDR3 is TGTGCCAGCAGCCAAGCCCCTACGGGGGGGTCCTACAATGAGCAGTTCTTC.

The chain couples TRBV6-2 or TRBV6-3 to TRBJ2-7; 7 bases agree with TRBD2. V lost 8 bases, J lost 2 bases, and 9 bases stayed unmatched. The CDR3 loop spans 14 amino acids. The germline V gene encodes CDR1 MNHEY and CDR2 SVGEGT. CDR3 sequence (DNA): TGTGCCAGCCTGCCGGGACTACCAACCTACGAGCAGTACTTC. Translating it yields CASLPGLPTYEQYF.

This clonotype was seen many times. The chain is built from TRBV11-2 and TRBJ2-2; D uncertain. In germline, CDR1 is SGHAT, CDR2 FQNNGV. Trimming shortened V by 8 bases and J by 0 bases, and 10 bases separated the two germline ends. CDR3 size: 14 residues. CDR3 nucleotide sequence: TGTGCCAGCTGGAAAGGGCCGAACACCGGGGAGCTGTTTTTT. It translates to CASWKGPNTGELFF.

This clonotype turned up a few times. The chain is built from TRBV29-1 and TRBJ2-1, with TRBD2 matching over 11 bases. The CDR3 covers 18 residues. After removal of 3 bases from V and 2 bases from J, the junction contained 12 bases not matched to a gene. The V gene's germline CDR1 is SQVTM and CDR2 ANQGSEA. The CDR3 here is CSVDGSGKLAGAYNEQFF. In nucleotides, the CDR3 is TGCAGCGTTGATGGTTCGGGGAAACTAGCGGGGGCCTACAATGAGCAGTTCTTC.

The chain couples TRBV6-4 to TRBJ2-1; 8 bases agree with TRBD1. Germline values: CDR1 MRHNA, CDR2 SNTAGT. The CDR3 extends over 17 amino acids. J was trimmed by 1 base and V by 2 bases; bases with no gene match: 7. This CDR3 reads CASSDPRTGPSYNEQFF. The CDR3 bases are TGTGCCAGCAGTGACCCACGGACAGGGCCGTCCTACAATGAGCAGTTCTTC.

V usage is TRBV6-1 and J usage is TRBJ2-7; D not resolved. The CDR3 has 13 residues. Germline V gene sequence: CDR1 MNHNS, CDR2 SASEGT. The CDR3 DNA reads as TGTGCTTCGACGCGTGTAAGTCCCTACGAGCAGTACTTC. Translated: CASTRVSPYEQYF.

This clonotype was picked up a small number of times. The chain employs TRBV27 and TRBJ2-1; 9 bases are a match to TRBD2. The CDR3 is 14 amino acids. V was clipped by 4 bases and J by 8 bases; unmatched bases: 6. CDR1 and CDR2 (germline): MNHEY, SMNVEV (reference sequence). The CDR3: CASSWSSGSYEQFF. CDR3 DNA sequence: TGTGCCAGCAGTTGGAGTAGCGGGAGTTATGAGCAGTTCTTC.

This clonotype was seen repeatedly, ten times or more. V gene TRBV20-1 combines with J gene TRBJ2-2; the D gene is possibly TRBD1 (5 bases). The CDR3 runs to 16 residues. Germline CDR1 reads DFQATT; CDR2 reads SNEGSKA (reference sequence). Trimming left V 3 bases short and J 1 base short, with 15 bases between. CDR3 sequence: CSARGRASRNTGELFF. CDR3 DNA sequence: TGCAGTGCTAGGGGCAGGGCCAGTAGGAACACCGGGGAGCTGTTTTTT.

The V gene is TRBV7-9, the J gene TRBJ2-7, with no clear D. CDR1 is SEHNR, CDR2 FQNEAQ, per germline (reference sequence). This CDR3 region has 14 residues. Deletions cut 2 bases from V and 7 bases from J, with 15 bases between. The CDR3 is CASSLNPGPPEQYF. The CDR3 DNA reads TGTGCCAGCAGCTTAAACCCGGGCCCCCCGGAGCAGTACTTC.

This clonotype appeared many times. The gene calls are TRBV2 and TRBJ2-7, with D hard to call. Trimming took off 3 bases at V and 4 bases at J, with 10 bases between the two ends. CDR1 and CDR2 (germline): SNHLY, FYNNEI. CDR3 length equals 13 residues. The CDR3 nucleotides are TGTGCCAGCAGTGACTGGGATAAGTACGAGCAGTACTTC. Protein sequence: CASSDWDKYEQYF.

This clonotype was counted at least ten times. The chain joins TRBV15 to TRBJ1-5; 9 bases map to TRBD1. The germline V gene has CDR1 LNHNV and CDR2 YYDKDF (reference sequence). V shed 0 bases and J 7 bases; nucleotides not matched to a gene: 7. This CDR3 contains 16 residues. The CDR3 sequence is CATSRDWGQGFQPQHF. The CDR3 DNA reads TGTGCCACCAGCAGAGATTGGGGACAGGGTTTCCAGCCCCAGCATTTT. Filled out from reference TRBV15 and TRBJ1-5, the complete variable domain reads DAMVIQNPRYQVTQFGKPVTLSCSQTLNHNVMYWYQQKSSQAPKLLFHYYDKDFNNEADTPDNFQSRRPNTSFCFLDIRSPGLGDTAMYLCATSRDWGQGFQPQHFGDGTRLSIL.

The chain is built from TRBV7-2 and TRBJ2-1; TRBD2 agrees at 7 bases. The trim removed 5 bases at V and 4 bases at J, leaving 14 bases unmatched. CDR1 is SGHTA and CDR2 is FQGNSA in the germline V gene. The CDR3 is 17 amino acids. The CDR3 here is CASSPPLVAGPYNEQFF. In DNA, the CDR3 is TGTGCCAGCAGCCCCCCATTGGTAGCGGGCCCTTACAATGAGCAGTTCTTC. The full variable domain, completed using reference TRBV7-2 and TRBJ2-1, is GAGVSQSPSNKVTEKGKDVELRCDPISGHTALYWYRQSLGQGLEFLIYFQGNSAPDKSGLPSDRFSAERTGGSVSTLTIQRTQQEDSAVYLCASSPPLVAGPYNEQFFGPGTRLTVL.

This clonotype was seen many times. The chain joins TRBV12-3 or TRBV12-4 to TRBJ2-5; perhaps TRBD2 as D (6 bases). CDR3 length equals 13 residues. V was clipped by 3 bases and J by 10 bases, with 15 bases between them. The CDR3 region has the DNA TGTGCCAGCAGTTTTGGACTCAGGCGGGACCAGTACTTC. Protein sequence: CASSFGLRRDQYF.